This TCR beta chain was found in a study of blood T cell repertoires in COVID-19 (dated by TCRdb to 2018 to 2020). Broadly, across the study: Samples covering the acute and convalescent phases of COVID-19 were provided by collaborators in the United States, Italy and Spain. Subjects who had been exposed to COVID-19, were actively infected with it, or had recovered from it provided the deeply sampled blood TCRbeta repertoires that made up the dataset. The repertoires were released in a freely available public database intended as a resource for research on the immune response to SARS-CoV-2. The prospective study material was composed of cDNA or gDNA derived from T cells, B-cell-depleted T cells, or PBMCs. Where available, HLA class I and class II types were taken from metadata supplied by the sample provider and were not determined by assay-based typing. The samples were drawn from two sources: the first 160 participants of the ongoing ImmuneRACE study, and fewer than 1,500 subjects contributed by 6 global collaborators. Nearly every sample came with metadata listing a de-identified subject ID, COVID-19 status, age in years and sex.

The immunoSEQ Assay, a bias-controlled multiplex PCR, was used to amplify TCRbeta CDR3 regions from genomic DNA. In the paper's pipeline: The number of nucleated cells in each sample was estimated from the amplification of reference gene primers within the assay. To quantify the absolute abundance of each unique TCRbeta CDR3 rearrangement, sequence reads were collapsed and filtered. For each sample, productive Simpson clonality was calculated as the square root of Simpson's diversity index across productive rearrangements. The clones in this table, taken by TCRdb from immuneACCESS, are in-frame only. Not every clone is retained; where verified, under half of the shortfall comes from an unresolved V gene, and the cause of the rest is unknown. D and trimming come from the DNA, and the V and J calls and clone size come from that table. This sample comprises 200,000 to 300,000 clones, roughly 87% of them detected only once. About 0.65% of the sample belongs to the ten largest clones.

Collaborating institutions collected whole blood in K2EDTA tubes following their own protocols. For TCRbeta analysis, collaborators shipped samples in one of three forms: frozen whole blood, isolated PBMCs, or DNA extracted from either of those sample types. Notes on this clone: Its antigen is still unknown. No quality values exist for individual bases; no much larger clone is one base distant.

What the authors observed across the whole study: How much clinical and demographic metadata was included differed by source and by participant, and the metadata was provided uncurated.

The origin of this receptor is a human donor in a cohort sampled during active COVID-19. The sequenced sample consisted of peripheral blood.

CDR3 loop: CAWSPGGLPDTQYF. Here is the DNA: TGTGCCTGGAGTCCGGGGGGGCTACCAGATACGCAGTATTTT. The chain is made from TRBV30 and TRBJ2-3, with TRBD2 identical over 8 junction bases. V is trimmed back by 2 bases and J by 4 bases, and the junction contains 5 bases that no gene match accounts for. From cysteine to phenylalanine, the CDR3 is 14 amino acids long. Only the CDR3 part of the read is kept: 42 bases, read in frame from the first base. CDR1 GTSNPN and CDR2 SVGIG were looked up in the germline V gene (reference sequence).